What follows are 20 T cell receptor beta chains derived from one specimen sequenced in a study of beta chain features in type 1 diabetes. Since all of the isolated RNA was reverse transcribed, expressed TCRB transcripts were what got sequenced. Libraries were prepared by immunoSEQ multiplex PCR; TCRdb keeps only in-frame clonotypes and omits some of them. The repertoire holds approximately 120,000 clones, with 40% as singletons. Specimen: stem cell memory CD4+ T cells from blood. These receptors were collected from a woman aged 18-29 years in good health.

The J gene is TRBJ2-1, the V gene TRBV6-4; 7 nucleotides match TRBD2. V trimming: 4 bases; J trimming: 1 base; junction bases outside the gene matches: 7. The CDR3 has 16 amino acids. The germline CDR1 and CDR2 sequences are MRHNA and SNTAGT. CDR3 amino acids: CASSAGGPGSYNEQFF. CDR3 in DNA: TGTGCCAGCAGTGCGGGAGGACCGGGATCCTACAATGAGCAGTTCTTC.

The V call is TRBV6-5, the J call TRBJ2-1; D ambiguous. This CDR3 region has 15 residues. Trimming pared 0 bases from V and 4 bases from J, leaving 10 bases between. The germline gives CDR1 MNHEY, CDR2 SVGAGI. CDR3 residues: CASSYSRLRYNEQFF. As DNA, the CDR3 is TGTGCCAGCAGTTACTCTAGACTGAGATACAATGAGCAGTTCTTC.

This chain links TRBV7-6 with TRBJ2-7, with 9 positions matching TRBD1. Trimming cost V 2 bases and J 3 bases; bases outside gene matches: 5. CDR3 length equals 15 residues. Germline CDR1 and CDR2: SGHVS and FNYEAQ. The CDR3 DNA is TGTGCCAGCAGCTTATCGCCGGGACAGGGCTACGAGCAGTACTTC. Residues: CASSLSPGQGYEQYF.

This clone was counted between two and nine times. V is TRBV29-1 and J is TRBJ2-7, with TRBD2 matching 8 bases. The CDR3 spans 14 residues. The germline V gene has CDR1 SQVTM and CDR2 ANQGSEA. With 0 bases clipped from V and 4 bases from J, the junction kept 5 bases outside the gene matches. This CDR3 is CSVEDEVAGYEQYF. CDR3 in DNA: TGCAGCGTTGAAGATGAGGTAGCGGGATACGAGCAGTACTTC.

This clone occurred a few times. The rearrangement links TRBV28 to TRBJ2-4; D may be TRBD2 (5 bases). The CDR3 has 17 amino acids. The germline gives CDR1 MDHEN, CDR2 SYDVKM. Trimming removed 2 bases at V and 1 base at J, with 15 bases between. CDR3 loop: CASSLRREPLAKNIQYF. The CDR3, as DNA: TGTGCCAGCAGTTTAAGACGGGAACCTCTTGCCAAAAACATTCAGTACTTC. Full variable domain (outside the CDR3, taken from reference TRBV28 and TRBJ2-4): DVKVTQSSRYLVKRTGEKVFLECVQDMDHENMFWYRQDPGLGLRLIYFSYDVKMKEKGDIPEGYSVSREKKERFSLILESASTNQTSMYLCASSLRREPLAKNIQYFGAGTRLSVL.

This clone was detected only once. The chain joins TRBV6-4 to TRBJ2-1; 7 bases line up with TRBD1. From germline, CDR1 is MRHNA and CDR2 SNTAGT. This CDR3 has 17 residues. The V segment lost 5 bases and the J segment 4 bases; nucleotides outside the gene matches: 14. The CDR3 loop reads CASSISPRQGVYNEQFF. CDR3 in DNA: TGTGCCAGCAGTATATCCCCTCGGCAGGGGGTTTACAATGAGCAGTTCTTC.

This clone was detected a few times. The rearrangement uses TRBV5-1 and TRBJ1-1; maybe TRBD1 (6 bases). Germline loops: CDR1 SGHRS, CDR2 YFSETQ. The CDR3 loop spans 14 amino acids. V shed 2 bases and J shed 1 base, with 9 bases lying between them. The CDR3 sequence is CASSLGGANTEAFF. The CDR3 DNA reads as TGCGCCAGCAGCTTAGGGGGGGCGAACACTGAAGCTTTCTTT.

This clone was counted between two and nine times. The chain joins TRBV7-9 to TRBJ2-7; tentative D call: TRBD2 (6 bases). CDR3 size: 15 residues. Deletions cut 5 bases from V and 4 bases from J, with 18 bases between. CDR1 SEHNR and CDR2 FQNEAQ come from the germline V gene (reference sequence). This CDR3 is CASSREGLSSYEQYF. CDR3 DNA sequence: TGTGCCAGCAGCCGCGAGGGACTGTCGAGTTACGAGCAGTACTTC.

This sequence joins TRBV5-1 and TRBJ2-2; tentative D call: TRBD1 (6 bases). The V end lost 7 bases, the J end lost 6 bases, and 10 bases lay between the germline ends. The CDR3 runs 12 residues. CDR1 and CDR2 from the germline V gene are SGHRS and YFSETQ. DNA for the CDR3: TGCGCCAGCCTGGGACAACCCGGGGAGCTGTTTTTT. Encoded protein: CASLGQPGELFF.

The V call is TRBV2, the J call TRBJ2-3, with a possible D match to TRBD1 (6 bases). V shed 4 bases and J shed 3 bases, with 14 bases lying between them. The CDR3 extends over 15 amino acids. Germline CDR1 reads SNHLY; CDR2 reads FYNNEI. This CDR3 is CASSVQGMGTDTQYF. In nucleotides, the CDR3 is TGTGCCAGCAGTGTTCAGGGGATGGGGACAGATACGCAGTATTTT.

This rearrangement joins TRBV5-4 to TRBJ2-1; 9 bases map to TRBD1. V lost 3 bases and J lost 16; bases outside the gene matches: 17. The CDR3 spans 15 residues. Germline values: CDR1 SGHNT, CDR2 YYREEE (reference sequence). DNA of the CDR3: TGTGCCAGCAGCTACCGGGACAGGGATCAGGCGGGGAAATTCTTC. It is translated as CASSYRDRDQAGKFF.

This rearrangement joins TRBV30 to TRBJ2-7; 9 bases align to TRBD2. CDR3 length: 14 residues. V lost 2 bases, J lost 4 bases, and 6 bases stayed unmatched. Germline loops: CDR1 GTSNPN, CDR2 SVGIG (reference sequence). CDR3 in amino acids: CAWSSTSGSYEQYF. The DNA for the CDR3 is TGTGCCTGGAGTTCTACTAGCGGGTCTTACGAGCAGTACTTC.

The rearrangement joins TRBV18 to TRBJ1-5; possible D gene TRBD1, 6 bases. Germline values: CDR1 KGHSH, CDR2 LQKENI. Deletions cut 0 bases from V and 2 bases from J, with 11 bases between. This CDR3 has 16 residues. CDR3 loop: CASSPPGAGGNQPQHF. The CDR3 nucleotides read TGTGCCAGCTCACCACCGGGGGCGGGGGGCAATCAGCCCCAGCATTTT. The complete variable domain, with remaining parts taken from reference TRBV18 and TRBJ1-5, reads NAGVMQNPRHLVRRRGQEARLRCSPMKGHSHVYWYRQLPEEGLKFMVYLQKENIIDESGMPKERFSAEFPKEGPSILRIQQVVRGDSAAYFCASSPPGAGGNQPQHFGDGTRLSIL.

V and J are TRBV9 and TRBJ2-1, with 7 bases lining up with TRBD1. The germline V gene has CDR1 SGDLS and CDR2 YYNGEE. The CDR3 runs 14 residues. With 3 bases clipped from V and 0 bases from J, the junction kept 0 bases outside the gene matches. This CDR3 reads CASSGQGSYNEQFF. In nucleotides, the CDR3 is TGTGCCAGCAGCGGACAGGGCTCCTACAATGAGCAGTTCTTC.

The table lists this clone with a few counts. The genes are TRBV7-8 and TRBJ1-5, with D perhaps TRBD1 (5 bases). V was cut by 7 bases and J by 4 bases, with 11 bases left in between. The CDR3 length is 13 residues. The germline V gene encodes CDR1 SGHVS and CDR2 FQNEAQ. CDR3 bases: TGTGCCAGCACCTACGGGGGAAATCAGCCCCAGCATTTT. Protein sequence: CASTYGGNQPQHF.

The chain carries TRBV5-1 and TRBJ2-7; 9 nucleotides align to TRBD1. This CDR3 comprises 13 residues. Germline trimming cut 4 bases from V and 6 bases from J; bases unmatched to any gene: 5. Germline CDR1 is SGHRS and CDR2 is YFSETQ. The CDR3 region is CASSGGTGPEQYF. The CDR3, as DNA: TGCGCCAGCAGCGGGGGGACAGGGCCCGAGCAGTACTTC.

Here the CDR3 DNA reads TGTGCCAGCAGGCCAAATCTAACGTTGCGGGACAGGAACGAGCAGTACTTC. Protein: CASRPNLTLRDRNEQYF. V is TRBV28 and J is TRBJ2-7, with TRBD1 identical over 8 bases. V shed 6 bases and J 5 bases; nucleotides not matched to a gene: 18. The CDR3 is made up of 17 amino acids. Germline values: CDR1 MDHEN, CDR2 SYDVKM.

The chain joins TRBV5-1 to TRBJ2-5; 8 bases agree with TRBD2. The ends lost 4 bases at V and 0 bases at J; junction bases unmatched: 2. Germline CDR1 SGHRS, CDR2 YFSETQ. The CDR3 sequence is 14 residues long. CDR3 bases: TGCGCCAGCAGCCGGGGGGGGGACCAAGAGACCCAGTACTTC. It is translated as CASSRGGDQETQYF.

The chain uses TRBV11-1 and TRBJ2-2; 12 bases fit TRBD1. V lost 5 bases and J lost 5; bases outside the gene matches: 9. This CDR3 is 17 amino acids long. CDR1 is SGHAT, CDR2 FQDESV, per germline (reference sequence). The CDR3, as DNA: TGTGCCAGCAGCCAGAGGATGGGACAGGGGGCAACCGGGGAGCTGTTTTTT. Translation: CASSQRMGQGATGELFF.

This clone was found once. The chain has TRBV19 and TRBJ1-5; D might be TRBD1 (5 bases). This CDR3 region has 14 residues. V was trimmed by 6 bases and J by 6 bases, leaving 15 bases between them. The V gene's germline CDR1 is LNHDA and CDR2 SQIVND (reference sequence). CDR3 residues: CASSLGGGIQPQHF. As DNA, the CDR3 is TGTGCCAGTAGCCTCGGGGGGGGGATTCAGCCCCAGCATTTT.